Following are 24 T cell receptor beta chains from one sample sequenced in a study of regulatory T cells in long-lasting Graves disease. Sequencing libraries for TCR beta were prepared with iRepertoire HTBI primers and Arm-PCR of CDR3 regions. MiXCR was run by TCRdb on the multiplex PCR reads, yielding one entry per CDR3 protein. The data show about 440,000 distinct CDR3 sequences, around 15% seen once. The time point was: newly diagnosed GD, antithyroid drugs for less than 3 months. The TCR library was made from RNA that had been extracted from PBMCs in TRIzol. This same sample was also part of a study on T cells in Graves' hyperthyroidism and ophthalmopathy.

Sample: peripheral blood mononuclear cells (PBMCs), taken at new diagnosis, from a patient treated with antithyroid drugs. These receptors all stem from a young woman with Graves disease.

This clonotype appeared many times. The V and J genes are TRBV6-1 and TRBJ2-2, with D perhaps TRBD1 or TRBD2 (7 bases each). The germline V and J ends were trimmed by 5 bases and 7 bases, with 17 bases remaining between them. The CDR3 sequence is 15 residues long. Germline V gene data show CDR1 as MNHNS and CDR2 as SASEGT. Here the CDR3 reads CASSRGAGGIGELFF. The DNA for the CDR3 is TGTGCCAGCAGTCGGGGGGCAGGGGGTATCGGGGAGCTGTTTTTT.

This clonotype came up many times. This sequence joins TRBV29-1 and TRBJ2-3, with D maybe TRBD2 (6 bases). The CDR3 has 16 residues. Trimming removed 4 bases at V and 6 bases at J, with 23 bases between. Germline assignment: CDR1 SQVTM and CDR2 ANQGSEA. CDR3 residues: CSVGGIASGWADTQYF. The CDR3 coding sequence is TGCAGCGTTGGGGGTATCGCGAGCGGGTGGGCCGATACGCAGTATTTT.

In this sample, this clonotype turned up many times. The rearrangement links TRBV7-2 to TRBJ2-5; 9 nucleotides match TRBD2. Looked up from germline, CDR1 is SGHTA and CDR2 is FQGNSA. After removal of 5 bases from V and 2 bases from J, the junction contained 3 bases not matched to a gene. The CDR3 contains 14 residues. CDR3 bases: TGTGCCAGCAGCCCTAGCGGGGCTCAAGAGACCCAGTACTTC. It specifies CASSPSGAQETQYF.

This clonotype was seen many times. J is TRBJ1-5 and V is TRBV9; D is unresolved. This CDR3 spans 15 amino acids. The V end was cut by 4 bases, the J end by 7 bases, with 18 bases between. Per germline, CDR1 SGDLS and CDR2 YYNGEE. For the CDR3, the DNA is TGTGCCAGCAGCCAAGGAAACGTACCTCTACAGCCCCAGCATTTT. This sequence encodes CASSQGNVPLQPQHF.

The table lists this clonotype with a few counts. The V gene is TRBV5-5, the J gene TRBJ1-4; 8 bases are shared with TRBD1. Germline assignment: CDR1 SGHKS and CDR2 YYEKEE (reference sequence). With V trimmed by 4 bases and J by 6 bases, 14 bases remained unmatched. The CDR3 covers 17 residues. CDR3 DNA sequence: TGTGCCAGCAGCCGCCCCGGACAGGGACTAATATATGAAAAACTGTTTTTT. Translating it yields CASSRPGQGLIYEKLFF.

This sequence joins TRBV24-1 and TRBJ2-7; 9 positions match TRBD1. Germline values: CDR1 KGHDR, CDR2 SFDVKD. This CDR3 contains 14 residues. Unmatched junction bases numbered 9, after V lost 5 bases and J lost 8 bases. The CDR3 here is CATSGTGEGYQQYF. The CDR3 nucleotides read TGTGCCACCAGTGGGACAGGGGAAGGATACCAGCAGTACTTC.

V gene TRBV9 combines with J gene TRBJ2-4; D uncertain. V gave up 0 bases and J gave up 0 bases, with 4 bases separating them. Germline V CDR1 and CDR2: SGDLS, YYNGEE. CDR3 length: 14 residues. The CDR3 nucleotides read TGTGCCAGCAGCGTAGGGACAGCCAAAAACATTCAGTACTTC. It codes for CASSVGTAKNIQYF.

This rearrangement joins TRBV12-3 or TRBV12-4 to TRBJ2-2, with 10 bases lining up with TRBD1. The CDR3 runs 15 residues. V lost 4 bases, J lost 5 bases, and 4 bases stayed unmatched. The CDR3 nucleotides read TGTGCCAGCAGTTCCGGGACAGGGGAGACCGGGGAGCTGTTTTTT. Its protein product is CASSSGTGETGELFF.

This clonotype appeared many times. The rearrangement links TRBV6-1 to TRBJ1-1, with unresolved D. Germline loops: CDR1 MNHNS, CDR2 SASEGT. V was clipped by 2 bases and J by 0 bases, with 10 bases between them. This CDR3 is built from 15 residues. The CDR3 DNA sequence: TGTGCCAGCAGTGAATGGAAGAGAATGAACACTGAAGCTTTCTTT. Amino acid sequence: CASSEWKRMNTEAFF.

This clonotype turned up a few times. The conserved final phenylalanine or tryptophan is absent from the CDR3, which likely points to a read error. The chain carries TRBV7-3 and TRBJ2-3; D might be TRBD2 (5 bases). V dropped 5 bases and J dropped 2 bases, with 11 bases sitting between them. Germline V gene lookup returns CDR1 SGHTA and CDR2 FQGTGA. This CDR3 region has 14 residues. Here the CDR3 reads CASSLAPSTDTQYL. The CDR3 DNA follows: TGTGCCAGCAGCCTAGCCCCTTCCACAGATACGCAGTATCTT.

The chain carries TRBV30 and TRBJ1-3; unclear D gene. V was trimmed by 4 bases and J by 0 bases, leaving 1 base between them. The CDR3 totals 11 residues. Germline CDR1 is GTSNPN and CDR2 is SVGIG (reference sequence). The CDR3 DNA is TGTGCCTGGAACTCTGGAAACACCATATATTTT. Residues: CAWNSGNTIYF.

In its sample, this clonotype was seen many times. The gene calls are TRBV27 and TRBJ2-1, with 12 nucleotides matching TRBD2. V gave up 0 bases and J gave up 0 bases; unmatched junction bases: 9. The CDR3 is 20 amino acids. Germline assignment: CDR1 MNHEY and CDR2 SMNVEV (reference sequence). The CDR3 nucleotides read TGTGCCAGCAGTTTATCCCCTCTAGCGGGAGGGCCAGGCTCCTACAATGAGCAGTTCTTC. Translating it yields CASSLSPLAGGPGSYNEQFF.

The chain joins TRBV5-4 to TRBJ1-2; tentative D call: TRBD1 (5 bases). The CDR3 runs 15 residues. Germline CDR1 and CDR2: SGHNT and YYREEE (reference sequence). The V and J ends lost 5 bases and 4 bases respectively, with 18 bases between them. This CDR3 is CASSLSRGVFYGYTF. In DNA form, the CDR3 reads TGTGCCAGCAGTCTGTCGCGGGGGGTGTTCTATGGCTACACCTTC.

This chain uses TRBV5-1 with TRBJ2-3; tentative D call: TRBD1 (7 bases). Germline CDR1 SGHRS, CDR2 YFSETQ. The CDR3 is 16 amino acids. Trimming cost V 1 base and J 2 bases, with 14 bases left between them. Here the CDR3 reads CASSLRQGGSTDTQYF. CDR3 bases: TGCGCCAGCAGCTTGAGGCAGGGGGGATCCACAGATACGCAGTATTTT.

Ten or more counts support this clonotype. The V and J genes are TRBV28 and TRBJ1-2; D gene uncertain. The CDR3 is 13 residues long. Germline V gives CDR1 MDHEN, CDR2 SYDVKM. V gave up 1 base and J gave up 3 bases, with 6 bases separating them. CDR3 DNA: TGTGCCAGCAGTTTATACGGGGACTATGGCTACACCTTC. Protein sequence: CASSLYGDYGYTF.

This clonotype has more than one count but fewer than ten. This rearrangement joins TRBV4-3 to TRBJ2-3; the D gene is possibly TRBD1 (5 bases). V gave up 1 base and J gave up 0 bases, with 11 bases separating them. The CDR3 covers 16 residues. Looked up from germline, CDR1 is LGHNA and CDR2 is YSLEER. In DNA form, the CDR3 reads TGCGCCAGCAGCCAAGCCACAGGCACTAGCACAGATACGCAGTATTTT. As protein: CASSQATGTSTDTQYF.

This chain connects TRBV20-1 to TRBJ2-7; 8 bases agree with TRBD2. The CDR3 has 17 amino acids. Germline-derived CDR1 and CDR2 are DFQATT and SNEGSKA (reference sequence). Germline trimming cut 0 bases from V and 3 bases from J; bases unmatched to any gene: 13. In DNA, the CDR3 is TGCAGTGCTAGAGATCCTAAAGTAGTAGCGGGGTTCTACGAGCAGTACTTC. It translates to CSARDPKVVAGFYEQYF.

V is TRBV7-6 and J is TRBJ2-5; D unclear. The CDR3 runs 14 residues. The germline V gene encodes CDR1 SGHVS and CDR2 FNYEAQ. The V and J ends lost 3 bases and 0 bases respectively, with 8 bases between them. Here the CDR3 DNA reads TGTGCCAGCAGCTTTGTCACAAACCAAGAGACCCAGTACTTC. Translating gives CASSFVTNQETQYF.

This clonotype was recorded a few times. The V gene is TRBV28, the J gene TRBJ1-3; possible D gene TRBD1, 6 bases. Trimming pared 6 bases from V and 4 bases from J, leaving 19 bases between. CDR3 size: 16 residues. CDR1 is MDHEN, CDR2 SYDVKM, per germline. The CDR3 DNA reads TGTGCCAGCAGCCCGGGGGGGGCAGCTCTAGGAAACACCATATATTTT. Translating it yields CASSPGGAALGNTIYF.

This clonotype showed up just once. This chain connects TRBV3-1 to TRBJ2-1, with 7 positions matching TRBD1. V was pared by 1 base and J by 15 bases, with 9 bases of the junction left unmatched. The CDR3 spans 13 residues. Germline V CDR1 and CDR2: LGHDT, YNNKEL (reference sequence). The CDR3 DNA is TGTGCCAGCAGCCAAGTCTCGACAGGGATCGGGTTCTTC. Protein sequence: CASSQVSTGIGFF.

V usage is TRBV11-1 and J usage is TRBJ2-7; 9 bases are shared with TRBD1. CDR3 length: 13 residues. The germline gives CDR1 SGHAT, CDR2 FQDESV (reference sequence). With V trimmed by 6 bases and J by 3 bases, 3 bases remained unmatched. This chain's CDR3 is CASRTTGGYEQYF. The DNA for the CDR3 is TGTGCCAGCAGAACGACAGGGGGCTACGAGCAGTACTTC.

The V and J genes are TRBV13 and TRBJ1-6; 7 bases fit TRBD1. Germline trimming cut 5 bases from V and 1 base from J; bases unmatched to any gene: 5. Germline lookup yields CDR1 PRHDT and CDR2 FYEKMQ (reference sequence). The CDR3 totals 16 residues. CDR3 in DNA: TGTGCCAGCAGCCGTACAGGGGAGTCCTATAATTCACCCCTCCACTTT. Translated: CASSRTGESYNSPLHF. The full variable domain, rest sourced from reference TRBV13 and TRBJ1-6, is AAGVIQSPRHLIKEKRETATLKCYPIPRHDTVYWYQQGPGQDPQFLISFYEKMQSDKGSIPDRFSAQQFSDYHSELNMSSLELGDSALYFCASSRTGESYNSPLHFGNGTRLTVT.

In its sample, this clonotype was seen a few times. The J gene is TRBJ1-5, the V gene TRBV18; 7 bases line up with TRBD1. CDR1 and CDR2 from the germline V gene are KGHSH and LQKENI. The J segment lost 11 bases and the V segment lost 3 bases, leaving 7 bases of the junction unmatched. The CDR3 is 13 amino acids. This chain's CDR3 is CASSPTGTGAQHF. The CDR3 DNA reads TGTGCCAGCTCACCGACAGGGACCGGAGCCCAGCATTTT.

This clonotype was detected many times. The chain joins TRBV28 to TRBJ2-7; 7 bases are a match to TRBD1. This CDR3 has 14 amino acids. CDR1 is MDHEN and CDR2 is SYDVKM in the germline V gene. Trimming removed 3 bases from V and 7 bases from J; junction bases left unmatched: 9. This CDR3 reads CASSLADRPGEQYF. CDR3 sequence (DNA): TGTGCCAGCAGTTTGGCGGACAGGCCGGGGGAGCAGTACTTC.